The 9 T cell receptor beta chains listed next were all sequenced from one sample in a study of T cell responses to AZD1222 COVID-19 vaccine. Profiled with immunoSEQ multiplex PCR; TCRdb holds only in-frame clones, not every one. The sample includes approximately 140,000 clones, around nine tenths seen only once; the top ten take approximately 3%. This material consisted of peripheral blood, taken 28 days after the second AZD1222 dose. The receptors were gathered from an adult who received the AZD1222 COVID-19 vaccine.

This rearrangement joins TRBV3-1 (or the pseudogene TRBV3-2) to TRBJ1-1, with unresolved D. The CDR3 has 13 amino acids. Germline V lookup: CDR1 LGHDT, CDR2 YNNKEL (reference sequence). V was pared by 4 bases and J by 1 base, with 7 bases between. The CDR3 loop reads CASSLWGNTEAFF. The CDR3 DNA sequence: TGTGCCAGCAGCCTTTGGGGGAACACTGAAGCTTTCTTT.

The chain employs TRBV5-6 and TRBJ2-7; possibly TRBD1 or TRBD2 for D (5 bases each). V gave up 3 bases and J gave up 2 bases, with 12 bases separating them. Germline V CDR1 and CDR2: SGHDT, YYEEEE. CDR3 length equals 14 residues. The CDR3 here is CASSSRDGAYEQYF. The CDR3 nucleotides are TGTGCCAGCAGCTCCCGGGACGGGGCCTACGAGCAGTACTTC.

The J gene is TRBJ1-6, the V gene TRBV9, with 9 bases identical to TRBD1. V was pared by 4 bases and J by 7 bases, with 6 bases of the junction left unmatched. The CDR3 totals 15 residues. Germline CDR1 reads SGDLS; CDR2 reads YYNGEE. The CDR3 sequence is CASSSSGQGNSPLHF. The CDR3 DNA reads TGTGCCAGCAGCTCCTCGGGACAGGGCAATTCACCCCTCCACTTT.

CDR3 amino acids: CASSLLSGSGGETQYF. The CDR3 DNA reads TGTGCCAGCAGCTTACTTAGCGGGAGTGGAGGAGAGACCCAGTACTTC. This rearrangement joins TRBV11-2 to TRBJ2-5; TRBD2 matches at 9 bases. This CDR3 comprises 16 residues. Germline V gives CDR1 SGHAT, CDR2 FQNNGV. V trimming: 2 bases; J trimming: 4 bases; junction bases outside the gene matches: 8.

This clone has only one observation. The DNA of the CDR3 is TGCGCCAGCAGCCCTCCTGGTGGAGCCCACAATGAGCAGTTCTTC. It encodes CASSPPGGAHNEQFF. This chain uses TRBV5-1 with TRBJ2-1; D uncertain. This CDR3 is built from 15 residues. The ends were cut back, 4 bases at V and 5 bases at J, with 16 bases in the middle. Germline loops: CDR1 SGHRS, CDR2 YFSETQ.

V usage is TRBV30 and J usage is TRBJ1-1; unclear D gene. The CDR3 has 13 residues. V lost 0 bases, J lost 7 bases, and 12 bases lay in between. Germline CDR1 is GTSNPN and CDR2 is SVGIG (reference sequence). The CDR3 DNA is TGTGCCTGGAGTGTACTTAGGACCGATGAAGCTTTCTTT. This sequence encodes CAWSVLRTDEAFF.

CDR3 loop: CASSSGTSGHNEQFF. CDR3 coding DNA: TGCGCCAGCAGCTCCGGGACTAGCGGACACAATGAGCAGTTCTTC. The genes are TRBV5-1 and TRBJ2-1; 11 bases align to TRBD2. V lost 3 bases, J lost 5 bases, and 4 bases stayed unmatched. Germline loops: CDR1 SGHRS, CDR2 YFSETQ. This CDR3 contains 15 residues.

This rearrangement joins TRBV4-1 to TRBJ2-7; the D call may be TRBD1 or TRBD2 (5 bases each). The CDR3 is made up of 15 amino acids. Germline loops: CDR1 MGHRA, CDR2 YSYEKL. V was clipped by 0 bases and J by 3 bases, with 12 bases between them. CDR3 loop: CASSQEHGTRYEQYF. Here the CDR3 DNA reads TGCGCCAGCAGCCAAGAGCACGGGACCCGCTACGAGCAGTACTTC.

The rearrangement uses TRBV7-8 and TRBJ2-7; 8 bases match TRBD1. V shed 5 bases, J shed 1 base, and the junction held 7 bases outside the gene matches. The germline V gene has CDR1 SGHVS and CDR2 FQNEAQ. The CDR3 is 15 residues long. In DNA form, the CDR3 reads TGTGCCAGCAGCCCTGACAGGGGAATTTCCTACGAGCAGTACTTC. As protein: CASSPDRGISYEQYF.